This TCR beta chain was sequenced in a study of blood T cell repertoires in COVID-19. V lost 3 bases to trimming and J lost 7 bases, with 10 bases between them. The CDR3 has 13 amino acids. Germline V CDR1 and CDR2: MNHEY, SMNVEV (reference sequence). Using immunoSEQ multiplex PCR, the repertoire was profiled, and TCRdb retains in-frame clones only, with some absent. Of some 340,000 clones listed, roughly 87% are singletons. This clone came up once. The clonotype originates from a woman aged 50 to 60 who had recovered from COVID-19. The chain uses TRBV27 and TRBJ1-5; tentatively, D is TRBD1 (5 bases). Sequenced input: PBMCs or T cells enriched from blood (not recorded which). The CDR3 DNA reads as TGTGCCAGCAGTTTTCAGGGATCACAGCCCCAGCATTTT. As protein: CASSFQGSQPQHF.